The rows below give T cell receptor beta chains drawn from one sample of a study of blood T cell repertoires in COVID-19. Profiling relied on immunoSEQ multiplex PCR, and the TCRdb table lists in-frame clones only, not all of them. Of under 250,000 clones detected, approximately 86% appear once; the ten largest clones hold under 9%. Sequenced material: peripheral blood. The receptors shown here come from a woman in her seventies with active or convalescent COVID-19. Each CDR3 is given with its conserved first and last residue. The D gene is left open where the match is weak. Clone size is not always given. Where it is, it says once, few, many or a class for expanded clones.

CDR3nt: TGTGCCACCAGCAAGGGAGGGACTTCGACCTACGAGCAGTACTTC
CDR3aa: CATSKGGTSTYEQYF
abundance: -
d_gene: TRBD2
v_gene: TRBV15
j_gene: TRBJ2-7

CDR3nt: TGTGCCAGCAGCCCGGGTCGGCAGGGAAGATGGAACACTGAAGCTTTCTTT
CDR3aa: CASSPGRQGRWNTEAFF
abundance: -
d_gene: -
v_gene: TRBV7-9
j_gene: TRBJ1-1

CDR3nt: TGTGCCATCAAACACAGGGTTGCAAACACCATATATTTT
CDR3aa: CAIKHRVANTIYF
abundance: -
d_gene: -
v_gene: TRBV10-3
j_gene: TRBJ1-3

CDR3nt: TGTGCCAGCAGCTTACCGGGACAGAGGAACACTGAAGCTTTCTTT
CDR3aa: CASSLPGQRNTEAFF
abundance: once
d_gene: TRBD1
v_gene: TRBV7-9
j_gene: TRBJ1-1

CDR3nt: TGTGCCAGTATTGGGAGTCCCATGAACACTGAAGCTTTCTTT
CDR3aa: CASIGSPMNTEAFF
abundance: -
d_gene: -
v_gene: TRBV19
j_gene: TRBJ1-1

CDR3nt: TGTGCCAGCAGCCGAGCGCCCCAAGAGACCCAGTACTTC
CDR3aa: CASSRAPQETQYF
abundance: -
d_gene: -
v_gene: TRBV13
j_gene: TRBJ2-5

CDR3nt: TGTGCCAGCAGCCAAGGTACTAGCGGGGCCTTCACAGATACGCAGTATTTT
CDR3aa: CASSQGTSGAFTDTQYF
abundance: -
d_gene: TRBD2
v_gene: TRBV4-2
j_gene: TRBJ2-3

CDR3nt: TGTGCCAGCAGTACCACAGGGTGGAGCTATGGCTACACCTTC
CDR3aa: CASSTTGWSYGYTF
abundance: -
d_gene: -
v_gene: TRBV6-5
j_gene: TRBJ1-2

CDR3nt: TGTGCCAGCAGCCATAACACACGTTACAGGGACAATGGCTACACCTTC
CDR3aa: CASSHNTRYRDNGYTF
abundance: -
d_gene: -
v_gene: TRBV7-2
j_gene: TRBJ1-2

CDR3nt: TGTGCCAGTAGTAGGGGCGGAGACACCGGGGAGCTGTTTTTT
CDR3aa: CASSRGGDTGELFF
abundance: -
d_gene: -
v_gene: TRBV19
j_gene: TRBJ2-2

CDR3nt: TGCGCCAGCAGCTTGGATCCAGGGTCTGGGGCCAACGTCCTGACTTTC
CDR3aa: CASSLDPGSGANVLTF
abundance: -
d_gene: -
v_gene: TRBV5-1
j_gene: TRBJ2-6

CDR3nt: TGTGCCAGCAGCCAGGACAGGGGGCCTTACTCGGGCACTGAAGCTTTCTTT
CDR3aa: CASSQDRGPYSGTEAFF
abundance: few
d_gene: TRBD1
v_gene: TRBV14
j_gene: TRBJ1-1

CDR3nt: TGTGCCAGCAGCTTAGGAGGCTTGAACACTGAAGCTTTCTTT
CDR3aa: CASSLGGLNTEAFF
abundance: -
d_gene: -
v_gene: TRBV5-4
j_gene: TRBJ1-1

CDR3nt: TGTGCCACCAGTGAGGTAGGCAATCAGCCCCAGCATTTT
CDR3aa: CATSEVGNQPQHF
abundance: -
d_gene: -
v_gene: TRBV24-1
j_gene: TRBJ1-5

CDR3nt: TGTGCCATCAGAGAGGACACAGGGGGAGGAAACACCATATATTTT
CDR3aa: CAIREDTGGGNTIYF
abundance: -
d_gene: TRBD1
v_gene: TRBV10-3
j_gene: TRBJ1-3

CDR3nt: TGTGCCAGCAGTTTATGGGAGAACTATGGCTACACCTTC
CDR3aa: CASSLWENYGYTF
abundance: -
d_gene: -
v_gene: TRBV27
j_gene: TRBJ1-2

CDR3nt: TGTGCCAGCAGCTTAGGAAGTCGGACTGAAGCTTTCTTT
CDR3aa: CASSLGSRTEAFF
abundance: -
d_gene: -
v_gene: TRBV7-2
j_gene: TRBJ1-1

CDR3nt: TGCGCCAGCAGCCAAGAGGCAGGTGGTCCCACCATATATTTT
CDR3aa: CASSQEAGGPTIYF
abundance: -
d_gene: -
v_gene: TRBV4-3
j_gene: TRBJ1-3

CDR3nt: TGTGCCATCAGAACCCACATCGCCAATGAGCAGTTCTTC
CDR3aa: CAIRTHIANEQFF
abundance: -
d_gene: -
v_gene: TRBV10-3
j_gene: TRBJ2-1

CDR3nt: TGTGCCAGCTCGCCAGCAGAGGGTGTGAACACTGAAGCTTTCTTT
CDR3aa: CASSPAEGVNTEAFF
abundance: once
d_gene: -
v_gene: TRBV18
j_gene: TRBJ1-1

CDR3nt: TGCGCCAGCAGCTTGGGGGACAGGGGGGACCAGCCCCAGCATTTT
CDR3aa: CASSLGDRGDQPQHF
abundance: -
d_gene: TRBD1
v_gene: TRBV5-1
j_gene: TRBJ1-5

CDR3nt: TGTGCCAGCAGCCGTGGGACAGCATTTGGAAACACCATATATTTT
CDR3aa: CASSRGTAFGNTIYF
abundance: -
d_gene: TRBD1
v_gene: TRBV7-2
j_gene: TRBJ1-3

CDR3nt: TGTGCCAGCAGCTCAAAAGCAGGGACTGAAGCTTTCTTT
CDR3aa: CASSSKAGTEAFF
abundance: once
d_gene: -
v_gene: TRBV11-3
j_gene: TRBJ1-1

CDR3nt: TGTGTCTCAGGGGCCAACACTGAAGCTTTCTTT
CDR3aa: CVSGANTEAFF
abundance: -
d_gene: -
v_gene: TRBV7-2
j_gene: TRBJ1-1

CDR3nt: TGTGCCAGCAGCTCAGACTTGACAGGGTCCTACGAGCAGTACTTC
CDR3aa: CASSSDLTGSYEQYF
abundance: -
d_gene: TRBD1
v_gene: TRBV7-6
j_gene: TRBJ2-7

CDR3nt: TGCGCCAGCAGTCTACTAGCGGGGGAGGGGGATGAGCAGTTCTTC
CDR3aa: CASSLLAGEGDEQFF
abundance: -
d_gene: TRBD2
v_gene: TRBV10-2
j_gene: TRBJ2-1

CDR3nt: TGTGCCAGCAGCTTAGACGCGGTATCCTACGAGCAGTACTTC
CDR3aa: CASSLDAVSYEQYF
abundance: -
d_gene: -
v_gene: TRBV11-2
j_gene: TRBJ2-7

CDR3nt: TGTGCCAGCAGCACGAGACAGGGAGCGCTCGGGGGCTACACCTTC
CDR3aa: CASSTRQGALGGYTF
abundance: -
d_gene: TRBD1
v_gene: TRBV6-2/TRBV6-3
j_gene: TRBJ1-2

CDR3nt: TGCGCCAGCAGCTTGGCCCTAGCGGGGGCGGGAGATACGCAGTATTTT
CDR3aa: CASSLALAGAGDTQYF
abundance: -
d_gene: TRBD2
v_gene: TRBV5-1
j_gene: TRBJ2-3

CDR3nt: TGTGCCAGCTCACAACCGGGACAGGGAGAATATGGCTACACCTTC
CDR3aa: CASSQPGQGEYGYTF
abundance: once
d_gene: TRBD1
v_gene: TRBV18
j_gene: TRBJ1-2

CDR3nt: TGTGCCGTACGGCCTCCCCAGTCTGACAGTAGAGAAATCGAAAGCACAGATACGCAGTATTTT
CDR3aa: CAVRPPQSDSREIESTDTQYF
abundance: -
d_gene: -
v_gene: TRBV2
j_gene: TRBJ2-3

CDR3nt: TGTGCCAGCAGCGCCCCGTCTAGCGGCTATACCTACAATGAGCAGTTCTTC
CDR3aa: CASSAPSSGYTYNEQFF
abundance: few
d_gene: TRBD2
v_gene: TRBV7-8
j_gene: TRBJ2-1

CDR3nt: TGTGCCAGCAGTCAACCCAGGGAGAACACTGAAGCTTTCTTT
CDR3aa: CASSQPRENTEAFF
abundance: -
d_gene: -
v_gene: TRBV7-9
j_gene: TRBJ1-1

CDR3nt: TGCGCCAGCAGCCAAGAAGTCTTAGCTAACTATGGCTACACCTTC
CDR3aa: CASSQEVLANYGYTF
abundance: few
d_gene: -
v_gene: TRBV4-3
j_gene: TRBJ1-2

CDR3nt: TGTGCCAGCAGCCGCTACCCCGGAAGGGGTGAAAAACTGTTTTTT
CDR3aa: CASSRYPGRGEKLFF
abundance: -
d_gene: -
v_gene: TRBV7-3
j_gene: TRBJ1-4

CDR3nt: TGTGCCAGCACCTTGTCAGGGTCTGGAAACACCATATATTTT
CDR3aa: CASTLSGSGNTIYF
abundance: -
d_gene: -
v_gene: TRBV3-1/TRBV3-2
j_gene: TRBJ1-3

CDR3nt: TGTGCCAGCAGCCCGAGGGGGGGTTCGGGCTCCTACAATGAGCAGTTCTTC
CDR3aa: CASSPRGGSGSYNEQFF
abundance: -
d_gene: -
v_gene: TRBV11-3
j_gene: TRBJ2-1

CDR3nt: TGTGCCAGCATCCCCCGGTTCGGCGGGGAGCAGTTCTTC
CDR3aa: CASIPRFGGEQFF
abundance: -
d_gene: -
v_gene: TRBV27
j_gene: TRBJ2-1

CDR3nt: TGTGCCAGTACACAGGGCTCCCGAGAGGATGGCTACACCTTC
CDR3aa: CASTQGSREDGYTF
abundance: once
d_gene: -
v_gene: TRBV19
j_gene: TRBJ1-2

CDR3nt: TGCGCCAGCAGCCTTACTGCAGGGGGCTTGAAGACCCAGTACTTC
CDR3aa: CASSLTAGGLKTQYF
abundance: -
d_gene: TRBD1
v_gene: TRBV5-1
j_gene: TRBJ2-5

CDR3nt: TGTGCCAGCAGCGGCCGGGGGGGGTACGGAGCTTTCTTT
CDR3aa: CASSGRGGYGAFF
abundance: -
d_gene: -
v_gene: TRBV7-8
j_gene: TRBJ1-1

CDR3nt: TGTGCCAGCCTTTGGGCGGGGGAGTCAGATACGCAGTATTTT
CDR3aa: CASLWAGESDTQYF
abundance: -
d_gene: TRBD2
v_gene: TRBV7-2
j_gene: TRBJ2-3

CDR3nt: TGCGCCAGCAGAGATAACAGGGAAAGCTCCTACAATGAGCAGTTCTTC
CDR3aa: CASRDNRESSYNEQFF
abundance: once
d_gene: -
v_gene: TRBV5-1
j_gene: TRBJ2-1

CDR3nt: TGCAGCGTTGAAGACGGTGGACAGCGGCTCATATATTTT
CDR3aa: CSVEDGGQRLIYF
abundance: once
d_gene: -
v_gene: TRBV29-1
j_gene: TRBJ1-3

CDR3nt: TGTGCCAGCAGTTTCGTTCCGAACACTGAAGCTTTCTTT
CDR3aa: CASSFVPNTEAFF
abundance: few
d_gene: -
v_gene: TRBV12-3/TRBV12-4
j_gene: TRBJ1-1

CDR3nt: TGTGCCAGCAGCCAAAGTGCCGGACAGTACTATGGCTACACCTTC
CDR3aa: CASSQSAGQYYGYTF
abundance: -
d_gene: -
v_gene: TRBV2
j_gene: TRBJ1-2

CDR3nt: TGTGCCAGCAGTTCGGACACTCTAGCCAAAAACATTCAGTACTTC
CDR3aa: CASSSDTLAKNIQYF
abundance: -
d_gene: -
v_gene: TRBV4-2
j_gene: TRBJ2-4

CDR3nt: TGTGCCAGCTCGCCTGGGACACCGAACACTGAAGCTTTCTTT
CDR3aa: CASSPGTPNTEAFF
abundance: -
d_gene: -
v_gene: TRBV18
j_gene: TRBJ1-1

CDR3nt: TGTGCCAGCAGCGTAGTGGACAGGGCCACCGGGGAGCTGTTTTTT
CDR3aa: CASSVVDRATGELFF
abundance: -
d_gene: TRBD1
v_gene: TRBV9
j_gene: TRBJ2-2

CDR3nt: TGTGCCAGCAGCTTAGATAGGGACAGGGGGTGGGCTTTCTTT
CDR3aa: CASSLDRDRGWAFF
abundance: -
d_gene: TRBD1
v_gene: TRBV7-8
j_gene: TRBJ1-1

CDR3nt: TGTGCCAGCAGCGCGATAGTGGGGACAGGGGGCACCTCTTTCTTT
CDR3aa: CASSAIVGTGGTSFF
abundance: -
d_gene: TRBD1
v_gene: TRBV7-8
j_gene: TRBJ1-1

CDR3nt: TGTGCCAGCAGCCAGTGGGGGCGGACAGGGAACACCGGGGAGCTGTTTTTT
CDR3aa: CASSQWGRTGNTGELFF
abundance: -
d_gene: TRBD1
v_gene: TRBV5-6
j_gene: TRBJ2-2

CDR3nt: TGTGCCAGCAGTTACAGGGGGGGGAATTCACCCCTCCACTTT
CDR3aa: CASSYRGGNSPLHF
abundance: -
d_gene: -
v_gene: TRBV6-6
j_gene: TRBJ1-6